This T cell receptor (beta chain) was sequenced for a study of T cells after yellow fever vaccination. Study outcomes and limitations: Post-booster reappearance was seen for most primary-vaccination clones (about 95% CD4, around 90% CD8).

A single record per CDR3 protein comes from TCRdb applying MiXCR to the 5' RACE reads. The sample shows a few hundred thousand distinct CDR3 sequences, less than 20% of them seen only once. V was cut by 2 bases and J by 1 base, with 8 bases left in between. CDR3 length: 14 residues. This clonotype was seen only a few times. Its antigen is still unknown. This rearrangement joins TRBV12-3 or TRBV12-4 to TRBJ1-1; D is undetermined. The TCR comes from a man aged 18 to 35 who received the YFV17D yellow fever vaccine. This material consisted of PBMCs, taken around 5 days after the first yellow fever vaccination. CDR3 sequence: CASSLSGRNTEAFF. CDR3 DNA: TGTGCCAGCAGTTTATCTGGCAGGAACACTGAAGCTTTCTTT.